Shown below are 25 T cell receptor beta chains from a single sample sequenced in a study of T cells in Graves' hyperthyroidism and ophthalmopathy. It was RNA transcripts that yielded the amplified TCR beta CDR3 regions. Primed by the HTBI set, a first-round RT-PCR was run on the TCR CDR3. TCRdb called the multiplex PCR reads again in MiXCR, with one record for every CDR3 protein. The sample includes roughly 740,000 distinct CDR3 sequences, less than 20% of them seen just once. The sequencing sample was made of blood. The receptors stem from a man between 18 and 35 years old with Graves' hyperthyroidism.

The chain recombines TRBV18 with TRBJ1-2; no definite D call. Germline V gene sequence: CDR1 KGHSH, CDR2 LQKENI. V lost 2 bases, J lost 4 bases, and 11 bases lay in between. This CDR3 spans 14 amino acids. As DNA, the CDR3 is TGTGCCAGCTCACCAGAAGGGTCCGCCTATGGCTACACCTTC. Translating gives CASSPEGSAYGYTF.

About this clonotype itself: A much more abundant neighbour one base away suggests this may be a read error. The V gene is TRBV27, the J gene TRBJ1-1; the D gene is possibly TRBD1 (5 bases). The V gene's germline CDR1 is MNHEY and CDR2 SMNVEV (reference sequence). The CDR3 extends over 16 amino acids. The CDR3, as DNA: TGTGCCAGAAGTTTTCGGGCAGGGAGGCACCACACTGAAGCTTTCTTT. It specifies CARSFRAGRHHTEAFF.

The rearrangement uses TRBV6-2 or TRBV6-3 and TRBJ2-1, with 11 bases identical to TRBD1. CDR3 length equals 15 residues. V was clipped by 3 bases and J by 8 bases; unmatched bases: 6. Germline V gene data show CDR1 as MNHEY and CDR2 as SVGEGT. As DNA, the CDR3 is TGTGCCAGCAGTTATGGACAGGGGGCTTCGGATGAGCAGTTCTTC. It translates to CASSYGQGASDEQFF.

This clonotype was detected ten times or more. The chain couples TRBV11-3 to TRBJ2-2; D remains unclear. The CDR3 length is 14 residues. The ends were cut back, 3 bases at V and 8 bases at J, with 13 bases in the middle. Germline CDR1 SGHNT, CDR2 YENEEA. CDR3 protein: CASSFREFVGELFF. The CDR3 DNA is TGTGCCAGCAGCTTCCGTGAGTTCGTGGGGGAGCTGTTTTTT.

The chain employs TRBV7-2 and TRBJ1-1; 8 bases map to TRBD1. The CDR3 runs to 18 residues. Germline loops: CDR1 SGHTA, CDR2 FQGNSA. Germline trimming cut 5 bases from V and 3 bases from J; bases unmatched to any gene: 17. The CDR3 here is CASSISGQGRPKDTEAFF. The CDR3 nucleotides read TGTGCCAGCAGCATCTCCGGACAGGGAAGACCCAAGGACACTGAAGCTTTCTTT.

The CDR3 here is CAAARWATNTEAFF. DNA for the CDR3: TGTGCCGCTGCCAGATGGGCGACGAACACTGAAGCTTTCTTT. This rearrangement joins TRBV6-1 to TRBJ1-1; D is unclear. CDR1 MNHNS and CDR2 SASEGT come from the germline V gene. The CDR3 runs to 14 residues. Between the trimmed V and J ends, which lost 11 bases and 1 base, there was a span of 17 bases.

This clonotype was seen at least ten times. J is TRBJ1-1 and V is TRBV30, with D possibly being TRBD1 (5 bases). CDR3 length equals 13 residues. Trimming pared 4 bases from V and 0 bases from J, leaving 9 bases between. Per germline, CDR1 GTSNPN and CDR2 SVGIG (reference sequence). CDR3 region: CAWKWGMNTEAFF. The CDR3 DNA is TGTGCCTGGAAATGGGGGATGAACACTGAAGCTTTCTTT.

V gene TRBV2 combines with J gene TRBJ2-2; 8 bases match TRBD1. CDR1 and CDR2 (germline): SNHLY, FYNNEI. Losses at the gene ends were 6 bases for V and 6 bases for J; bases not matched to a gene: 12. This CDR3 has 16 residues. In nucleotides, the CDR3 is TGTGCCAGCAGCGTAGGGGGACAGGTATTCCCCGGGGAGCTGTTTTTT. It yields the protein CASSVGGQVFPGELFF.

This clonotype was detected only a few times. The chain has TRBV24-1 and TRBJ2-5; D remains ambiguous. The germline gives CDR1 KGHDR, CDR2 SFDVKD. V was clipped by 3 bases and J by 5 bases, with 15 bases between them. CDR3 length: 15 residues. The CDR3 DNA follows: TGTGCCACCAGTGATCCCCCGGGCCTGGGGGAGACCCAGTACTTC. Residues: CATSDPPGLGETQYF.

This clonotype has at least ten counts. The rearrangement links TRBV10-1 to TRBJ2-1, with 8 bases that match TRBD2. The CDR3 consists of 13 residues. The V gene's germline CDR1 is WNHNN and CDR2 SYGVQD (reference sequence). V dropped 4 bases and J dropped 9; count of bases not matched to a gene: 5. CDR3 sequence reads: CASSASGSPEQFF. The CDR3, as DNA: TGCGCCAGCAGTGCGAGCGGGAGTCCTGAGCAGTTCTTC.

The sample holds many counts of this clonotype. The rearrangement links TRBV30 to TRBJ2-2; D may be TRBD1 (7 bases). V was clipped by 3 bases and J by 6 bases, with 8 bases between them. From germline, CDR1 is GTSNPN and CDR2 SVGIG (reference sequence). This CDR3 comprises 12 residues. Here the CDR3 DNA reads TGTGCCTGGAGCAGGGGGGCCGGGGAGCTGTTTTTT. Encoded protein: CAWSRGAGELFF.

The chain combines TRBV9 with TRBJ2-5; D might be TRBD1 or TRBD2, each matching 5 bases. This CDR3 spans 13 amino acids. Germline CDR1 reads SGDLS; CDR2 reads YYNGEE. V lost 4 bases and J lost 5, with 12 bases in between. CDR3 DNA: TGTGCCAGCAGCCCTGGGGGTTGGGAGACCCAGTACTTC. Translating gives CASSPGGWETQYF.

The genes are TRBV28 and TRBJ2-7; 8 bases line up with TRBD2. V lost 6 bases and J lost 2; bases outside the gene matches: 6. CDR1 and CDR2 from the germline V gene are MDHEN and SYDVKM. The CDR3 has 14 amino acids. The CDR3 region is CASSTLAAPYEQYF. In nucleotides, the CDR3 is TGTGCCAGCAGCACACTAGCGGCACCCTACGAGCAGTACTTC.

This clonotype was seen more than once but under ten times. The chain recombines TRBV5-1 with TRBJ1-2; no reliable D call. This CDR3 is 17 amino acids long. Between the trimmed V and J ends, which lost 0 bases and 6 bases, there was a span of 21 bases. Germline-derived CDR1 and CDR2 are SGHRS and YFSETQ. CDR3 in amino acids: CASSLGADGINPNGYTF. DNA for the CDR3: TGCGCCAGCAGCTTGGGAGCGGATGGGATAAATCCTAATGGCTACACCTTC.

This clonotype has a count of ten or more. The CDR3 reads CASSRNSGSEQYF. In nucleotides, the CDR3 is TGTGCCAGCAGCCGAAATTCGGGGTCCGAGCAGTACTTC. The gene calls are TRBV7-3 and TRBJ2-7, with D maybe TRBD2 (5 bases). V lost 5 bases and J 6 bases, leaving 14 bases between the germline ends. Germline-derived CDR1 and CDR2 are SGHTA and FQGTGA. This CDR3 spans 13 amino acids.

The V call is TRBV20-1, the J call TRBJ2-1; tentative D call: TRBD2 (5 bases). CDR3 size: 12 residues. Trimming left V 3 bases short and J 4 bases short, with 7 bases between. Per germline, CDR1 DFQATT and CDR2 SNEGSKA (reference sequence). CDR3 coding DNA: TGCAGTGCTAGGCGGGTTTACAATGAGCAGTTCTTC. Translated: CSARRVYNEQFF.

The CDR3 DNA sequence: TGTGCCATCAGTGAGTCGGATGGAAACACCATATATTTT. Its translation: CAISESDGNTIYF. This rearrangement joins TRBV10-3 to TRBJ1-3; D is undetermined. With 0 bases removed from V and 3 bases from J, the gap between germline ends came to 3 bases. Germline V gene sequence: CDR1 ENHRY, CDR2 SYGVKD. The CDR3 covers 13 residues.

In this sample, this clonotype turned up once. The chain is built from TRBV5-5 and TRBJ2-7, with 7 positions matching TRBD2. Germline V gives CDR1 SGHKS, CDR2 YYEKEE (reference sequence). The CDR3 covers 16 residues. Unmatched junction bases numbered 14, after V lost 4 bases and J lost 4 bases. CDR3 protein: CASSPGLAGSGYEQYF. CDR3 bases: TGTGCCAGCAGCCCGGGGTTAGCGGGCTCGGGGTACGAGCAGTACTTC.

V and J are TRBV11-3 and TRBJ1-2; 8 bases are a match to TRBD1. There are 15 residues in the CDR3. Germline V gene lookup returns CDR1 SGHNT and CDR2 YENEEA. After removal of 8 bases from V and 3 bases from J, the junction contained 11 bases not matched to a gene. The CDR3 region is CASGSRTGIDYGYTF. CDR3 sequence (DNA): TGTGCCAGCGGCTCCCGGACAGGGATTGACTATGGCTACACCTTC. The whole variable domain, filled in from reference TRBV11-3 and TRBJ1-2, reads EAGVVQSPRYKIIEKKQPVAFWCNPISGHNTLYWYLQNLGQGPELLIRYENEEAVDDSQLPKDRFSAERLKGVDSTLKIQPAELGDSAVYLCASGSRTGIDYGYTFGSGTRLTVV.

The rearrangement links TRBV5-1 to TRBJ2-6, with D perhaps assigned TRBD1 or TRBD2 (5 bases each). The CDR3 covers 16 residues. V was pared by 6 bases and J by 0 bases, with 13 bases between. Looked up from germline, CDR1 is SGHRS and CDR2 is YFSETQ. The CDR3 bases are TGCGCCAGCACCAGGGACCGAAGCTCTGGGGCCAACGTCCTGACTTTC. It codes for CASTRDRSSGANVLTF.

The rearrangement links TRBV20-1 to TRBJ2-3, with TRBD1 as a possible D gene (6 bases). Per germline, CDR1 DFQATT and CDR2 SNEGSKA (reference sequence). The V and J ends lost 2 bases and 4 bases respectively, with 10 bases between them. This CDR3 spans 13 amino acids. The CDR3 nucleotides read TGCAGTGCTAGACGGGCAGGGGCAGATACGCAGTATTTT. Its translation: CSARRAGADTQYF.

The V and J genes are TRBV7-3 and TRBJ2-5, with 8 positions matching TRBD1. Germline V gives CDR1 SGHTA, CDR2 FQGTGA. V lost 2 bases and J lost 5; bases outside the gene matches: 7. This CDR3 has 15 amino acids. In DNA, the CDR3 is TGTGCCAGCAGCTTATTTGCAGGGGGCAGGGAGACCCAGTACTTC. Amino acid sequence: CASSLFAGGRETQYF. The full variable domain, in which reference TRBV7-3 and TRBJ2-5 provide the parts outside the CDR3, is GAGVSQTPSNKVTEKGKYVELRCDPISGHTALYWYRQSLGQGPEFLIYFQGTGAADDSGLPNDRFFAVRPEGSVSTLKIQRTERGDSAVYLCASSLFAGGRETQYFGPGTRLLVL.

This clonotype was counted at least ten times. The chain links TRBV7-2 to TRBJ2-1; 8 nucleotides agree with TRBD2. Germline V gene sequence: CDR1 SGHTA, CDR2 FQGNSA. The CDR3 extends over 14 amino acids. The V gene end was trimmed by 5 bases and the J gene end by 7 bases; junction bases not matched to a gene: 7. CDR3 protein: CASSAGLAGNEQFF. DNA of the CDR3: TGTGCCAGCAGCGCCGGACTAGCCGGAAATGAGCAGTTCTTC.

This clonotype showed up many times. The rearrangement links TRBV28 to TRBJ2-1; 8 bases line up with TRBD1. This CDR3 spans 19 amino acids. V lost 4 bases, J lost 6 bases, and 20 bases stayed unmatched. Germline loops: CDR1 MDHEN, CDR2 SYDVKM. CDR3 nucleotide sequence: TGTGCCAGCAGTTCCCCCGGTCTTCGACAGGGGTCCTTTGGCAATGAGCAGTTCTTC. Translation gives CASSSPGLRQGSFGNEQFF.

The CDR3: CASSNQGNTGELFF. In DNA form, the CDR3 reads TGTGCCAGTAGTAACCAGGGGAACACCGGGGAGCTGTTTTTT. This chain links TRBV19 with TRBJ2-2; D might be TRBD1 (5 bases). CDR1 is LNHDA, CDR2 SQIVND, per germline (reference sequence). Trimming shortened V by 4 bases and J by 1 base, and 7 bases separated the two germline ends. This CDR3 has 14 residues.